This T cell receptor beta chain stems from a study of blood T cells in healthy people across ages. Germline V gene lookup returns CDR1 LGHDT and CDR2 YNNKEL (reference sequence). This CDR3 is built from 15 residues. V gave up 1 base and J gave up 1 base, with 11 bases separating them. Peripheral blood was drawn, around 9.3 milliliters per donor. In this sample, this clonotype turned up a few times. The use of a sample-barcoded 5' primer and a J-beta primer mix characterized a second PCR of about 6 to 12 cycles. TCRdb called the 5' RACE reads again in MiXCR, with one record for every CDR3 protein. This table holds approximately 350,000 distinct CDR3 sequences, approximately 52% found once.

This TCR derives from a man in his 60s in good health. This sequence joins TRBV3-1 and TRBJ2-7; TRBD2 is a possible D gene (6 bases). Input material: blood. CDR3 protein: CASSQVGGASYEQYF. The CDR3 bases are TGTGCCAGCAGCCAAGTGGGCGGGGCTTCCTACGAGCAGTACTTC.